A single sample gave rise to the 26 T cell receptor beta chains below, sequenced in a study of shared clonotypes between healthy human individuals. TCRdb's copy holds only in-frame clones and misses some; the assay was immunoSEQ multiplex PCR. The sample includes some 1 million clones, under 80% seen only once; the top ten take approximately 1.5%. Sequencing was done on a sample of memory CD4+ T cells sorted from blood. Subset indicated: CD45RA-negative fraction. The origin of the receptors is a man between 18 and 35 years old in good health.

The chain recombines TRBV7-2 with TRBJ2-2, with no clear D. Deletions cut 1 base from V and 2 bases from J, with 8 bases between. This CDR3 spans 15 amino acids. Per germline, CDR1 SGHTA and CDR2 FQGNSA. CDR3 in amino acids: CASSLVVRNTGELFF. CDR3 DNA sequence: TGTGCCAGCAGCTTAGTGGTTAGAAACACCGGGGAGCTGTTTTTT.

The rearrangement uses TRBV4-2 and TRBJ2-5; tentative D call: TRBD2 (6 bases). This CDR3 contains 15 residues. Trimming stripped 4 bases from V and 1 base from J, with 13 bases between. Germline values: CDR1 LGHNA, CDR2 YNFKEQ. The CDR3 nucleotides read TGTGCCAGCAGCCTGTTGGCTAGCGTCCAAGAGACCCAGTACTTC. This gives the protein CASSLLASVQETQYF.

The CDR3 loop reads CASSQPTGGRGSPLHF. The DNA for the CDR3 is TGTGCCAGCAGTCAACCGACAGGGGGACGTGGTTCACCCCTCCACTTT. V gene TRBV28 combines with J gene TRBJ1-6, with 9 bases fitting TRBD1. Germline CDR1 is MDHEN and CDR2 is SYDVKM. Trimming took 5 bases from V and 9 from J; bases not matched to a gene: 11. This CDR3 contains 16 residues.

The genes are TRBV14 and TRBJ2-7, with no clear D. Germline V gives CDR1 SGHDN, CDR2 FVKESK. With 3 bases removed from V and 9 bases from J, the gap between germline ends came to 21 bases. There are 15 residues in the CDR3. CDR3 bases: TGTGCCAGCAGCCAGCTCGCAGGTATCTCTGTGGGGCAGTACTTC. It yields the protein CASSQLAGISVGQYF. The whole variable domain, filled in from reference TRBV14 and TRBJ2-7, reads EAGVTQFPSHSVIEKGQTVTLRCDPISGHDNLYWYRRVMGKEIKFLLHFVKESKQDESGMPNNRFLAERTGGTYSTLKVQPAELEDSGVYFCASSQLAGISVGQYFGPGTRLTVT.

This chain joins TRBV25-1 and TRBJ2-5, with 10 bases lining up with TRBD2. The CDR3 contains 17 residues. Per the germline V gene, CDR1 is MGHDK and CDR2 is SYGVNS. The J segment lost 1 base and the V segment lost 3 bases, leaving 8 bases of the junction unmatched. In nucleotides, the CDR3 is TGTGCCAGCAGTGACCTTGGACTAGCGGCCTCCCAAGAGACCCAGTACTTC. It is translated as CASSDLGLAASQETQYF.

The chain links TRBV6-1 to TRBJ1-2; tentatively, D is TRBD1 (5 bases). The V and J ends lost 1 base and 5 bases respectively, with 14 bases between them. The CDR3 extends over 15 amino acids. Looked up from germline, CDR1 is MNHNS and CDR2 is SASEGT. DNA for the CDR3: TGTGCCAGCAGTGAAGATCTCAGGGAGGGATATGGCTACACCTTC. It codes for CASSEDLREGYGYTF.

The CDR3 here is CASGLRPQGPKTAGGPSYNEQFF. CDR3 in DNA: TGTGCTAGTGGTTTGCGGCCACAGGGGCCAAAAACGGCGGGAGGGCCTTCCTACAATGAGCAGTTCTTC. J is TRBJ2-1 and V is TRBV12-5; 9 nucleotides line up with TRBD2. The germline V gene has CDR1 LGHNT and CDR2 FRNRAP. V was clipped by 2 bases and J by 1 base; unmatched bases: 24. This CDR3 region has 23 residues.

The count of this clone is one. The rearrangement joins TRBV9 to TRBJ2-6, with D hard to call. Trimming took 0 bases from V and 4 from J, leaving 11 bases between them. In germline, CDR1 is SGDLS, CDR2 YYNGEE. The CDR3 consists of 16 residues. The CDR3 is CASSVATGPGANVLTF. The CDR3 DNA reads TGTGCCAGCAGCGTAGCTACTGGGCCCGGGGCCAACGTCCTGACTTTC.

This chain connects TRBV7-2 to TRBJ1-3; TRBD1 matches at 7 bases. Per germline, CDR1 SGHTA and CDR2 FQGNSA. The CDR3 is 15 residues long. The ends lost 4 bases at V and 0 bases at J; junction bases unmatched: 3. CDR3 residues: CASSSDRASGNTIYF. CDR3 nucleotide sequence: TGTGCCAGCAGCTCCGACAGGGCCTCTGGAAACACCATATATTTT.

The genes are TRBV4-1 and TRBJ2-7; a possible D gene is TRBD2 (6 bases). Germline-derived CDR1 and CDR2 are MGHRA and YSYEKL. Trimming removed 5 bases at V and 7 bases at J, with 15 bases between. This CDR3 has 13 amino acids. The CDR3 bases are TGCGCCAGCAGCACCCGACTAGGAGGGGAGCAGTACTTC. This translates into CASSTRLGGEQYF.

The chain has TRBV4-3 and TRBJ2-7; maybe TRBD1 (7 bases). Looked up from germline, CDR1 is LGHNA and CDR2 is YSLEER. The CDR3 loop spans 14 amino acids. V gave up 1 base and J gave up 5 bases, with 12 bases separating them. CDR3 bases: TGCGCCAGCAGCCAAGCGGCCAGGGGGGACGAGCAGTACTTC. Its protein product is CASSQAARGDEQYF.

The J gene is TRBJ2-5, the V gene TRBV11-2; the match to TRBD1 covers 9 bases. V lost 5 bases, J lost 7 bases, and 11 bases stayed unmatched. The germline CDR1 and CDR2 sequences are SGHAT and FQNNGV. The CDR3 length is 15 residues. CDR3 coding DNA: TGTGCCAGCAGCGGGACAGGGTATCCTAGTGGGACCCAGTACTTC. As protein: CASSGTGYPSGTQYF.

There are a few counts of this clone. The J gene is TRBJ1-2, the V gene TRBV27; TRBD1 might be the D (6 bases). V was trimmed by 0 bases and J by 4 bases, leaving 15 bases between them. Germline lookup yields CDR1 MNHEY and CDR2 SMNVEV (reference sequence). The CDR3 covers 16 residues. The CDR3 sequence: CASSLSWQGKGYGYTF. The CDR3 nucleotides read TGTGCCAGCAGTTTATCGTGGCAGGGGAAGGGCTATGGCTACACCTTC.

The genes are TRBV2 and TRBJ2-3, with D possibly being TRBD1 (5 bases). CDR1 and CDR2 from the germline V gene are SNHLY and FYNNEI. CDR3 length equals 15 residues. The ends were cut back, 6 bases at V and 1 base at J, with 14 bases in the middle. The CDR3 sequence: CASSPQGSGTDTQYF. CDR3 coding DNA: TGTGCCAGCAGCCCGCAGGGCTCCGGCACAGATACGCAGTATTTT.

This chain uses TRBV7-9 with TRBJ1-1; 8 nucleotides agree with TRBD1. Germline V lookup: CDR1 SEHNR, CDR2 FQNEAQ (reference sequence). V lost 3 bases and J lost 0; bases outside the gene matches: 12. This CDR3 comprises 18 residues. The CDR3 here is CASSFGIGTGQVNTEAFF. For the CDR3, the DNA is TGTGCCAGCAGCTTCGGAATCGGGACAGGTCAGGTGAACACTGAAGCTTTCTTT.

V gene TRBV11-2 combines with J gene TRBJ2-1; 7 positions match TRBD2. Germline V gene data show CDR1 as SGHAT and CDR2 as FQNNGV. The CDR3 totals 15 residues. Trimming removed 0 bases from V and 3 bases from J; junction bases left unmatched: 2. CDR3 nucleotides: TGTGCCAGCAGCTTAGATGGACTAGACTACAATGAGCAGTTCTTC. It codes for CASSLDGLDYNEQFF.

The gene calls are TRBV30 and TRBJ1-3; 7 nucleotides agree with TRBD1. The CDR3 has 16 amino acids. In germline, CDR1 is GTSNPN, CDR2 SVGIG (reference sequence). V shed 5 bases and J 2 bases; nucleotides not matched to a gene: 12. The CDR3 DNA is TGTGCCTGGGCTAGGAGGGGCACAGGGGCTGGAAACACCATATATTTT. This codes for CAWARRGTGAGNTIYF.

This clone was counted ten times or more. The rearrangement links TRBV5-8 to TRBJ2-3, with no clear D. This CDR3 has 13 amino acids. Germline V gene lookup returns CDR1 SGHTS and CDR2 YDEGEE. V lost 4 bases and J lost 2, with 8 bases in between. As DNA, the CDR3 is TGTGCCAGCAGCCGACGGACCACAGATACGCAGTATTTT. Translating gives CASSRRTTDTQYF.

The chain has TRBV28 and TRBJ1-5, with D perhaps matching TRBD1 (5 bases). Per the germline V gene, CDR1 is MDHEN and CDR2 is SYDVKM. The V end lost 0 bases, the J end lost 4 bases, and 7 bases lay between the germline ends. The CDR3 covers 14 residues. CDR3 in amino acids: CASSLWSGNQPQHF. DNA for the CDR3: TGTGCCAGCAGTTTATGGTCAGGGAATCAGCCCCAGCATTTT.

The gene calls are TRBV10-2 and TRBJ2-1, with 9 bases identical to TRBD2. J was trimmed by 5 bases and V by 2 bases; bases with no gene match: 4. Germline lookup yields CDR1 WSHSY and CDR2 SAAADI. CDR3 length equals 15 residues. CDR3 in DNA: TGCGCCAGCAGTGAGCCGGGACTAGCAGACAATGAGCAGTTCTTC. Its protein product is CASSEPGLADNEQFF.

This clone is a singleton in its sample. Additional DNA sequences in this sample encode the identical CDR3. Written as DNA, the CDR3 is TGTGCCTGGAGTCCGGGGGGGGCCGGTCAGCCCCAGCATTTT. Protein: CAWSPGGAGQPQHF. This chain uses TRBV30 with TRBJ1-5, with a weak D call TRBD1 (6 bases). Trimming cost V 2 bases and J 6 bases, with 14 bases left between them. Germline CDR1 is GTSNPN and CDR2 is SVGIG (reference sequence). This CDR3 spans 14 amino acids.

This rearrangement joins TRBV28 to TRBJ1-6, with no clear D. Germline CDR1 MDHEN, CDR2 SYDVKM. CDR3 size: 12 residues. V shed 3 bases and J shed 16 bases, with 13 bases lying between them. The CDR3 region is CASSLVNTPLHF. The CDR3 region has the DNA TGTGCCAGCAGTTTGGTCAATACCCCACTCCACTTT.

This clone was seen ten or more times. This rearrangement joins TRBV11-2 to TRBJ2-2, with D perhaps matching TRBD2 (7 bases). Trimming removed 2 bases at V and 4 bases at J, with 14 bases between. The CDR3 is made up of 16 amino acids. From germline, CDR1 is SGHAT and CDR2 FQNNGV. This CDR3 is CASSLKGGIITGELFF. In nucleotides, the CDR3 is TGTGCCAGCAGCTTAAAGGGGGGGATTATCACCGGGGAGCTGTTTTTT.

Notes on this clone: This specimen includes other DNA sequences encoding the same CDR3. The chain combines TRBV4-1 with TRBJ2-3, with D possibly being TRBD1 or TRBD2 (6 bases each). Trimming cost V 8 bases and J 0 bases, with 12 bases left between them. Germline V gene data show CDR1 as MGHRA and CDR2 as YSYEKL. The CDR3 runs to 14 residues. In nucleotides, the CDR3 is TGCGCCAGCTCTAGGGGGGAGAGCACAGATACGCAGTATTTT. Translating gives CASSRGESTDTQYF.

The CDR3 loop is CASSTPGRGRITEAFF. Here the CDR3 DNA reads TGTGCCAGCAGTACCCCGGGCAGGGGGCGCATCACTGAAGCTTTCTTT. The chain is built from TRBV28 and TRBJ1-1; 8 bases line up with TRBD1. The CDR3 is made up of 16 amino acids. V gave up 5 bases and J gave up 4 bases; unmatched junction bases: 12. Germline V gene data show CDR1 as MDHEN and CDR2 as SYDVKM.

This clone has at least ten counts. V is TRBV2 and J is TRBJ2-7, with 8 bases lining up with TRBD1. This CDR3 spans 14 amino acids. J was trimmed by 0 bases and V by 8 bases; bases with no gene match: 6. Germline V gene data show CDR1 as SNHLY and CDR2 as FYNNEI. CDR3 sequence reads: CASGQGYLSYEQYF. The CDR3 DNA is TGTGCCAGCGGACAGGGCTACCTCTCCTACGAGCAGTACTTC. Full variable domain (missing parts from reference TRBV2 and TRBJ2-7): EPEVTQTPSHQVTQMGQEVILRCVPISNHLYFYWYRQILGQKVEFLVSFYNNEISEKSEIFDDQFSVERPDGSNFTLKIRSTKLEDSAMYFCASGQGYLSYEQYFGPGTRLTVT.